This T cell receptor beta chain originates from a study of response to subunit inactivated influenza vaccine. Findings and limits, study-wide: It was the authors' suggestion that each seasonal influenza vaccination recruits few new T cells.

The V and J ends lost 7 bases and 3 bases, in that order; junction bases with no gene match: 2. This CDR3 spans 13 amino acids. From germline, CDR1 is ENHRY and CDR2 SYGVKD. TCRdb passed the RT-PCR reads through MiXCR, listing each CDR3 protein once. Here the sample spans hundreds of thousands of distinct CDR3 sequences, around 25% being singletons. This clonotype was seen a handful of times. Its antigen is unidentified. The sample in question was CD4+ T cells sorted from PBMCs, obtained around 5 days after vaccination. This TCR derives from a man aged 45-60 years who received an inactivated influenza vaccine. This chain links TRBV10-3 with TRBJ2-5; 10 nucleotides agree with TRBD2. CDR3 protein: CAIKGLAEETQYF. In DNA form, the CDR3 reads TGTGCCATCAAAGGACTAGCGGAAGAGACCCAGTACTTC.